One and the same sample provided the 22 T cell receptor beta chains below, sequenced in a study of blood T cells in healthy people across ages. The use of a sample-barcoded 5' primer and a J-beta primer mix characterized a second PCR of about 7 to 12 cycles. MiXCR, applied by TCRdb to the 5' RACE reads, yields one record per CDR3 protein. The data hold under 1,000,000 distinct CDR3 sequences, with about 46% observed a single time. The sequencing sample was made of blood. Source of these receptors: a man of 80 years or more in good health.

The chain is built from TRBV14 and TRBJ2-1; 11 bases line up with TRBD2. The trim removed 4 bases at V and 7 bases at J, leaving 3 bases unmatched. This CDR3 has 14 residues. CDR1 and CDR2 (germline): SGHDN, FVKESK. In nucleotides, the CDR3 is TGTGCCAGCAGCCCCCGACTAGCGGGAAATGAGCAGTTCTTC. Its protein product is CASSPRLAGNEQFF.

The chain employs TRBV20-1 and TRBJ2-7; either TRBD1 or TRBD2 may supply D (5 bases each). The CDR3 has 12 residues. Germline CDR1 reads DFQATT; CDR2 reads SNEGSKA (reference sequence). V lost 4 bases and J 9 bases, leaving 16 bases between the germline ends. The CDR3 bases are TGCAGTGCTACGCCCGGGGCCGACGGGCAGTACTTC. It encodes CSATPGADGQYF.

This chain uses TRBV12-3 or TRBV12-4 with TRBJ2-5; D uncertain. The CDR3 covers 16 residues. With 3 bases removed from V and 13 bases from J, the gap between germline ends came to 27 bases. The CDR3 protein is CASSLIRVVAPESRYF. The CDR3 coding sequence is TGTGCCAGCAGTTTGATAAGGGTTGTGGCGCCGGAGTCCCGGTACTTC.

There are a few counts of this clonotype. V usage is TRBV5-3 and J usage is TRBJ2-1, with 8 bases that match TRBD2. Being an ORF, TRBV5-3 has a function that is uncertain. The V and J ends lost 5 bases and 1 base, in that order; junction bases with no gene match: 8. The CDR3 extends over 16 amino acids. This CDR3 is CARSPSLAGSYNEQFF. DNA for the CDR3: TGTGCCAGAAGTCCCTCCTTAGCGGGATCCTACAATGAGCAGTTCTTC.

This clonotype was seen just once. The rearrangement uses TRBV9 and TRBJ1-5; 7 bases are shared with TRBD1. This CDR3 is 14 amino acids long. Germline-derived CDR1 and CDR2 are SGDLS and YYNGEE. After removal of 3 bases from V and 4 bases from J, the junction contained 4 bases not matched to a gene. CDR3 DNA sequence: TGTGCCAGCAGCGCCCGGGACAGAAATCAGCCCCAGCATTTT. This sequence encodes CASSARDRNQPQHF.

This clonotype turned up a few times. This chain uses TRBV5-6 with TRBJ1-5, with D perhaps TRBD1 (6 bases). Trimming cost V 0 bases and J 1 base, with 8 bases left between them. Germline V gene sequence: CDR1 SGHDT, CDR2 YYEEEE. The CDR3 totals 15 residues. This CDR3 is CASSLGTGSNQPQHF. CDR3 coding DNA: TGTGCCAGCAGCTTGGGTACAGGGAGCAATCAGCCCCAGCATTTT.

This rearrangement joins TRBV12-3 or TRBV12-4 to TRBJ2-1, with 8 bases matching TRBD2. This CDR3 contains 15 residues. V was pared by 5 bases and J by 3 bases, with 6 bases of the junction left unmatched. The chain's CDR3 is CASSNRGGIYNEQFF. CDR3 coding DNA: TGTGCCAGCAGTAATCGGGGGGGAATCTACAATGAGCAGTTCTTC.

CDR3 residues: CASRPQGSGRPGELFF. The CDR3 coding sequence is TGTGCCAGCAGACCCCAGGGTAGCGGGAGGCCCGGGGAGCTGTTTTTT. This sequence joins TRBV6-1 and TRBJ2-2, with 10 positions matching TRBD2. The junction had 10 bases not matched to a gene; V was cut back by 6 bases and J by 6 bases. Germline assignment: CDR1 MNHNS and CDR2 SASEGT. This CDR3 is 16 amino acids long.

The CDR3 DNA reads as TGTGCCAGCAGCTTAGCGGCAGGGGCTAACAATGAGCAGTTCTTC. Translated: CASSLAAGANNEQFF. The chain links TRBV7-8 to TRBJ2-1; possible D gene TRBD1, 6 bases. The CDR3 runs to 15 residues. V gave up 0 bases and J gave up 5 bases, with 11 bases separating them. Germline-derived CDR1 and CDR2 are SGHVS and FQNEAQ.

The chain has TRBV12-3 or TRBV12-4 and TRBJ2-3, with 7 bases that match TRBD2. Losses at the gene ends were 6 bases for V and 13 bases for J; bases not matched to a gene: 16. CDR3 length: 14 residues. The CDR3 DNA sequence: TGTGCCAGCAGCCCTGGACTAGTTGCAGATATGGAGTATTTT. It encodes CASSPGLVADMEYF.

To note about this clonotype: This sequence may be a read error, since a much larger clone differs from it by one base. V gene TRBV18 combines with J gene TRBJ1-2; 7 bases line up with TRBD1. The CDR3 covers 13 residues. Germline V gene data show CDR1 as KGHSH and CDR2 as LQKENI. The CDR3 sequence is CTSSPTGDYGYTF. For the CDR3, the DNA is TGTACCAGCTCACCTACAGGGGACTATGGCTACACCTTC.

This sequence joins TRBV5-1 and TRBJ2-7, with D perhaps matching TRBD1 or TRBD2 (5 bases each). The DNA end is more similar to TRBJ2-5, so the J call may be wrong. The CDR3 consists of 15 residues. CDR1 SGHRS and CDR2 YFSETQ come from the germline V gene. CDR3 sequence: CASSWIVGEGETQYF. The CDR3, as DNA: TGCGCCAGCAGCTGGATAGTGGGAGAGGGGGAGACCCAGTACTTC.

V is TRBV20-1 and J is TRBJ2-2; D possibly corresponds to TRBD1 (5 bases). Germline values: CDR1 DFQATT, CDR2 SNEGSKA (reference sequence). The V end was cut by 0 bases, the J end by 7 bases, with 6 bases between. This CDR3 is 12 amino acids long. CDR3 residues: CSAREQVGELFF. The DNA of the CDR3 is TGCAGTGCTAGAGAACAGGTCGGGGAGCTGTTTTTT.

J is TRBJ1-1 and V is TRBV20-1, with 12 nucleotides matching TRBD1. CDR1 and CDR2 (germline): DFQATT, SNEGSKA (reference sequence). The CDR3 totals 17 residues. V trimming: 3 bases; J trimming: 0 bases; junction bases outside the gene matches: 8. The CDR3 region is CSASWDRGHLMNTEAFF. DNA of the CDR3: TGCAGTGCTAGCTGGGACAGGGGGCACCTCATGAACACTGAAGCTTTCTTT.

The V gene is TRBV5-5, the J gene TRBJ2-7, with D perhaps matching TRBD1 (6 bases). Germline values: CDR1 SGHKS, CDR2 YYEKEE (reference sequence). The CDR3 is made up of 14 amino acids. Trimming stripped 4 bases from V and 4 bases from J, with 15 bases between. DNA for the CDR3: TGTGCCAGCAGCCTTGACGGACAGTTATACGAGCAGTACTTC. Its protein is CASSLDGQLYEQYF.

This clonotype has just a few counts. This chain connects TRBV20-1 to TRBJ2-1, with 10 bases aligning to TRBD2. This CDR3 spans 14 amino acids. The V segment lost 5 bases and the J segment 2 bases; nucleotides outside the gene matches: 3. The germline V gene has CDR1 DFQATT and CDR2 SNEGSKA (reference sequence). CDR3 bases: TGCAGTGCTCGACTAGCGGGTACCTACAATGAGCAGTTCTTC. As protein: CSARLAGTYNEQFF.

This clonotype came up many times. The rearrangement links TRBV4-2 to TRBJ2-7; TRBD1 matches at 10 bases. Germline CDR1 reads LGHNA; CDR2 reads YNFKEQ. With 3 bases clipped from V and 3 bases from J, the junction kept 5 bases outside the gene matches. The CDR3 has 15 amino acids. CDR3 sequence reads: CASSQGTGVNYEQYF. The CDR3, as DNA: TGTGCCAGCAGCCAGGGGACAGGGGTAAACTACGAGCAGTACTTC.

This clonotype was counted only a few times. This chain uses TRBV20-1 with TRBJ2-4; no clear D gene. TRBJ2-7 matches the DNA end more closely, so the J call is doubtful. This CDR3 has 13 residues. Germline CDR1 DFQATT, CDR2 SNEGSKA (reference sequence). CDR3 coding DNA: TGCAGTGCTAGTGCTAGAGAGCCCTACGAGCAGTACTTC. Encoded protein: CSASAREPYEQYF.

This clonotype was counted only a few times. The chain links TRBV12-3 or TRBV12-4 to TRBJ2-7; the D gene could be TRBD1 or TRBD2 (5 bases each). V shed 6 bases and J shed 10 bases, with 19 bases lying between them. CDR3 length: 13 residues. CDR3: CASSRDPGDTQYF. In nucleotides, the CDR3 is TGTGCCAGCAGCCGGGACCCCGGGGATACCCAGTACTTC.

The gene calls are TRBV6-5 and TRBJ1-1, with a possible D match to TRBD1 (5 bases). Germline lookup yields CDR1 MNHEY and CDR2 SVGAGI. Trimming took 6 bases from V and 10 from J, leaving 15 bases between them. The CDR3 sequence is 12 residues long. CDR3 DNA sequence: TGTGCCAGCAGGCTGCGGGGCGAGGGAGCTTTCTTT. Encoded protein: CASRLRGEGAFF.

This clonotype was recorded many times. CDR3 nucleotide sequence: TGTGCCAGCAGCGTAACCCCCACAGATACGCAGTATTTT. Protein: CASSVTPTDTQYF. The rearrangement links TRBV9 to TRBJ2-3; no clear D. This CDR3 comprises 13 residues. V shed 1 base and J shed 2 bases, with 5 bases lying between them. Germline CDR1 and CDR2: SGDLS and YYNGEE.

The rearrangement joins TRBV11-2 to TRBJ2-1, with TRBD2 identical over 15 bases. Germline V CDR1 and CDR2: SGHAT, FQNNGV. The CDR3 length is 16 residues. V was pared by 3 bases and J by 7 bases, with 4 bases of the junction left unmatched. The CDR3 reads CASSFTGTSGRNEQFF. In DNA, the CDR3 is TGTGCCAGCAGCTTCACTGGGACTAGCGGGAGGAATGAGCAGTTCTTC.